This TCR beta chain was profiled in a study of breast tumors, draining lymph nodes, adjacent tissues. Regarding the study as a whole: Compared with basal-like, luminal-like tumors shared significantly more repertoire with nontumor tissue. That most tumor T cells come from lymph nodes remained unproven. Compared with lymph nodes, tumors were less diverse; compared with nontumor tissue, more.

Axillary draining lymph nodes of breast cancer patients supplied the node samples. TCRdb fed the multiplex PCR reads into MiXCR, producing one record per CDR3 protein. The table records about 89,000 distinct CDR3 sequences, approximately 30% of them present only once. The CDR3 runs to 13 residues. Germline V gene sequence: CDR1 SQVTM, CDR2 ANQGSEA. V lost 8 bases and J lost 6, with 20 bases in between. This clonotype has just one count. Its specificity is unknown. The sequencing input was axillary lymph node tissue. The TCR was taken from a female donor with breast cancer. Some clones in this sample may be carry-over from other donors' samples. This sequence joins TRBV29-1 and TRBJ2-7, with D possibly TRBD1 on 6 matching bases. CDR3 bases: TGCAGCCTACGGCCGACAGGAGGCGTCGAGCAGTACTTC. It is translated as CSLRPTGGVEQYF.